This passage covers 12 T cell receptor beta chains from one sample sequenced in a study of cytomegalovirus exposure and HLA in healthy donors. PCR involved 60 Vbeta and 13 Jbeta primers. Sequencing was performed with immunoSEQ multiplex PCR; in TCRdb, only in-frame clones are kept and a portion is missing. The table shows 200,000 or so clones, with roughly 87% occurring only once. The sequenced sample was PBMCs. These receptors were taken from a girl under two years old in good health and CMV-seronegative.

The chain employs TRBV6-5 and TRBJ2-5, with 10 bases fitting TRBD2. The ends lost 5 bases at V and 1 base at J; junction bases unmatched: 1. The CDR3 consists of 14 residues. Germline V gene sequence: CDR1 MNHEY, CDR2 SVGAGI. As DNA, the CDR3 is TGTGCCAGCAGTACTAGCGGGACCCAAGAGACCCAGTACTTC. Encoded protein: CASSTSGTQETQYF.

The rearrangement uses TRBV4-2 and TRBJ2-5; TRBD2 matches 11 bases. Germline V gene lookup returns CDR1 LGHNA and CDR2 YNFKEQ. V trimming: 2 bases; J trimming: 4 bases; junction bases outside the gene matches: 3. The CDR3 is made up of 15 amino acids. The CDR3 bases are TGTGCCAGCAGCCAACTGACTAGCGGGGTAGAGACCCAGTACTTC. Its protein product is CASSQLTSGVETQYF.

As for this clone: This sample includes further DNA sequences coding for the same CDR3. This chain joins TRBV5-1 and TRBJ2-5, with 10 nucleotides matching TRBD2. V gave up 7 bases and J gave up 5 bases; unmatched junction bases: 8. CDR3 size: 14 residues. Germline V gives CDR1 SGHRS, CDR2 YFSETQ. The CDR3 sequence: CASSLAGDSETQYF. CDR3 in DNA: TGCGCCAGCTCCCTAGCGGGAGATAGTGAGACCCAGTACTTC.

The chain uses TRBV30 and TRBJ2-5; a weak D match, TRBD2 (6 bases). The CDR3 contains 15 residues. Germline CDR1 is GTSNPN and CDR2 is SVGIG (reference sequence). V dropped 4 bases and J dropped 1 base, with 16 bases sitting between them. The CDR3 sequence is CAWTFAGGVQETQYF. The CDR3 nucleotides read TGTGCCTGGACCTTCGCAGGCGGGGTCCAAGAGACCCAGTACTTC. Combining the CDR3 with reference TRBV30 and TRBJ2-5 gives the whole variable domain SQTIHQWPATLVQPVGSPLSLECTVEGTSNPNLYWYRQAAGRGLQLLFYSVGIGQISSEVPQNLSASRPQDRQFILSSKKLLLSDSGFYLCAWTFAGGVQETQYFGPGTRLLVL.

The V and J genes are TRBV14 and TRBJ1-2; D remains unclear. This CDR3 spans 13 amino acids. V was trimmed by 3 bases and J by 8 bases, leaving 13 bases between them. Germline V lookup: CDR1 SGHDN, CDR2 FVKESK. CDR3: CASSHPGNYGYTF. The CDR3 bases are TGTGCCAGCAGCCATCCGGGGAATTACGGCTACACCTTC.

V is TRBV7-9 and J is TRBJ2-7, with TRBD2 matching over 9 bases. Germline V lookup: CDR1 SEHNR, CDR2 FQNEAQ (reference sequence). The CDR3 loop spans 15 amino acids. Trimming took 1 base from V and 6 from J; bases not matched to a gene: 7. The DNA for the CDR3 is TGTGCCAGCAGCTTAGTCGGGCTAGCGGGACCCGAGCAGTACTTC. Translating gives CASSLVGLAGPEQYF.

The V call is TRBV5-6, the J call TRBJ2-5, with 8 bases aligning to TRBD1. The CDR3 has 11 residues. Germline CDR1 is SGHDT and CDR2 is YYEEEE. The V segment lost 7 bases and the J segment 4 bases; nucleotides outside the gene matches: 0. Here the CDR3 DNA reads TGTGCCAGCGACAGGGGAGAGACCCAGTACTTC. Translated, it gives CASDRGETQYF. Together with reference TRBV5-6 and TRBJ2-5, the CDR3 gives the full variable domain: DAGVTQSPTHLIKTRGQQVTLRCSPKSGHDTVSWYQQALGQGPQFIFQYYEEEERQRGNFPDRFSGHQFPNYSSELNVNALLLGDSALYLCASDRGETQYFGPGTRLLVL.

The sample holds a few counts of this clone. The CDR3 bases are TGTGCCAGCAGCTTAGGACCATGGGAGGGAAGCACAGATACGCAGTATTTT. This encodes CASSLGPWEGSTDTQYF. The chain recombines TRBV7-3 with TRBJ2-3; 7 positions match TRBD2. Per germline, CDR1 SGHTA and CDR2 FQGTGA. V lost 2 bases to trimming and J lost 0 bases; unmatched junction nucleotides: 8. The length of the CDR3 is 17 residues. Drawing the rest from reference TRBV7-3 and TRBJ2-3, the complete variable domain is GAGVSQTPSNKVTEKGKYVELRCDPISGHTALYWYRQSLGQGPEFLIYFQGTGAADDSGLPNDRFFAVRPEGSVSTLKIQRTERGDSAVYLCASSLGPWEGSTDTQYFGPGTRLTVL.

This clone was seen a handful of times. The CDR3 here is CASSQDYRVGREKLFF. The CDR3 DNA sequence: TGCGCCAGCAGCCAAGATTACAGGGTCGGGAGGGAAAAACTGTTTTTT. The gene calls are TRBV4-3 and TRBJ1-4, with D maybe TRBD1 (6 bases). The CDR3 extends over 16 amino acids. The V gene lost 0 bases and the J gene lost 8 bases, with 16 bases spanning the gap. Germline V CDR1 and CDR2: LGHNA, YSLEER.

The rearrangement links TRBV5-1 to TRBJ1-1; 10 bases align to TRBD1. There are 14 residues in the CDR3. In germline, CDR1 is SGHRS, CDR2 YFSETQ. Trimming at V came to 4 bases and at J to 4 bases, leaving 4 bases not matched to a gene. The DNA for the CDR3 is TGCGCCAGCAGCATCCGGACAGGGGGCACTGAAGCTTTCTTT. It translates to CASSIRTGGTEAFF.

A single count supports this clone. CDR3 region: CASAEQTSTDTQYF. The CDR3 region has the DNA TGCGCCAGCGCTGAGCAGACTAGCACAGATACGCAGTATTTT. The chain carries TRBV5-1 and TRBJ2-3; no firm D call. CDR3 length: 14 amino acids. Trimming stripped 7 bases from V and 0 bases from J, with 12 bases between. The germline CDR1 and CDR2 sequences are SGHRS and YFSETQ.

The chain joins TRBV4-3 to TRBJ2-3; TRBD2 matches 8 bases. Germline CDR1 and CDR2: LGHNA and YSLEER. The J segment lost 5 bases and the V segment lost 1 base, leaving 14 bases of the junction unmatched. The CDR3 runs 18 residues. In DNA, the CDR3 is TGCGCCAGCAGCCAAGCGGGCACCCCGGGACTAGTCGGAGATACGCAGTATTTT. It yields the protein CASSQAGTPGLVGDTQYF.